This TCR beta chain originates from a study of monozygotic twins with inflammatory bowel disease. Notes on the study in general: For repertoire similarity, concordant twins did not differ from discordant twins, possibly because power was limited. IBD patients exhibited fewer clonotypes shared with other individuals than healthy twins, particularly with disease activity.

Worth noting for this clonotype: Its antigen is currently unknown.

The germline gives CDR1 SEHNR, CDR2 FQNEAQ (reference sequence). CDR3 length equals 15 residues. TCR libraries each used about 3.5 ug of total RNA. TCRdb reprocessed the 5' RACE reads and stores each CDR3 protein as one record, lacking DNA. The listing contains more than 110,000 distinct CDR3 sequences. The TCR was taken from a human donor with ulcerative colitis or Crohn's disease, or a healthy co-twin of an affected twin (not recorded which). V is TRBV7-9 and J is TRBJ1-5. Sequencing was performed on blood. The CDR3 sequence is CASSPAGRYNQPQHF.